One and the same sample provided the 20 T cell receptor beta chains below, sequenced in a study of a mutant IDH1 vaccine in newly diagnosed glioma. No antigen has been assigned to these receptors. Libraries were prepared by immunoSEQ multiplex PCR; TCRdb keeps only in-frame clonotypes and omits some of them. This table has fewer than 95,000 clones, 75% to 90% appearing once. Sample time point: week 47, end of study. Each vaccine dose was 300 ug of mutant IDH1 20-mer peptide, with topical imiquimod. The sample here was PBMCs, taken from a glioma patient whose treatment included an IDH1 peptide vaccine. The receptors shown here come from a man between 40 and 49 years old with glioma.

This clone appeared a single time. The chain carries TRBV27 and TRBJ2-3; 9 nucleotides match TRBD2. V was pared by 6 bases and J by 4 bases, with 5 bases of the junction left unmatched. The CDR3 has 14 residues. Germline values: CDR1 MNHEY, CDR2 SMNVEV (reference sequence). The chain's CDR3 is CASRRGGSADTQYF. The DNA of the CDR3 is TGTGCCAGCAGGCGGGGGGGCTCGGCAGATACGCAGTATTTT.

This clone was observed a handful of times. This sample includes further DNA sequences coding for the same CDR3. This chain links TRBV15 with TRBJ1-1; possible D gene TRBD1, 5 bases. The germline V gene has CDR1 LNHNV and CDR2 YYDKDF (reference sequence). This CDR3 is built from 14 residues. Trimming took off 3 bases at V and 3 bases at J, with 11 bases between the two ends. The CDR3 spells CATSRDGGYTEAFF. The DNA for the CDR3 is TGTGCCACCAGCAGGGACGGGGGGTACACTGAAGCTTTCTTT.

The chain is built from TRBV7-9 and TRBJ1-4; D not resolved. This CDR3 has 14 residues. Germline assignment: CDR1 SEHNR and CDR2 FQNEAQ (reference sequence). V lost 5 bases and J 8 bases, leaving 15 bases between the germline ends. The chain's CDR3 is CASSPRSAGEKLFF. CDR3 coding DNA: TGTGCCAGCAGCCCCCGTTCTGCGGGAGAAAAACTGTTTTTT.

Written as DNA, the CDR3 is TGTGCCAGCAGCCTCCTTAGGGGGGGGGAGACAGTTTATAGCAATCAGCCCCAGCATTTT. Translated, it gives CASSLLRGGETVYSNQPQHF. This rearrangement joins TRBV11-3 to TRBJ1-5, with TRBD1 as a possible D gene (6 bases). Germline V lookup: CDR1 SGHNT, CDR2 YENEEA. V lost 5 bases to trimming and J lost 0 bases, with 26 bases between them. This CDR3 region has 20 residues.

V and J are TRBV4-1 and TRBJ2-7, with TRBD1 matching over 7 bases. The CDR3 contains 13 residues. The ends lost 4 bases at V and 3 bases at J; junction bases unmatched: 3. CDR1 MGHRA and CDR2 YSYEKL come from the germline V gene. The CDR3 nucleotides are TGCGCCAGCAGCCGGCGACAGGGCTACGAGCAGTACTTC. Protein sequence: CASSRRQGYEQYF.

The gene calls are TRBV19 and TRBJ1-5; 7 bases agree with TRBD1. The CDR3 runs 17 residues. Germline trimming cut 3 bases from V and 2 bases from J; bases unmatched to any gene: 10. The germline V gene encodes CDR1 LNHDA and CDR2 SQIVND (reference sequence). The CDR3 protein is CASSMGRSGGGNQPQHF. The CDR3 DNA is TGTGCCAGTAGTATGGGAAGGTCAGGGGGTGGCAATCAGCCCCAGCATTTT.

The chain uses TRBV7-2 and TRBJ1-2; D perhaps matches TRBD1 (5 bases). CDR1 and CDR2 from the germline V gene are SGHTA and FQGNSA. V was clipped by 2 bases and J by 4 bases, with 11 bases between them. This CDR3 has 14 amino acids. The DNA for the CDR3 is TGTGCCAGCAGCTTAAAGGGGAACACCTATGGCTACACCTTC. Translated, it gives CASSLKGNTYGYTF.

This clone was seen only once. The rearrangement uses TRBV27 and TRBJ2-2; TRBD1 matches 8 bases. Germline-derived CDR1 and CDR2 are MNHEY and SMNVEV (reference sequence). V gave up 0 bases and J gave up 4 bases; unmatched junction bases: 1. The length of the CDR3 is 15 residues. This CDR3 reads CASSLSGTGTGELFF. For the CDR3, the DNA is TGTGCCAGCAGTTTATCAGGGACAGGCACCGGGGAGCTGTTTTTT.

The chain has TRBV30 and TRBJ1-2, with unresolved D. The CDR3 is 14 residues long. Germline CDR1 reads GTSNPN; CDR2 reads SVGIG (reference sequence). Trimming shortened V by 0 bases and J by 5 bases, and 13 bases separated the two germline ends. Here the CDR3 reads CAWSVDQSAYGYTF. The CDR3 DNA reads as TGTGCCTGGAGTGTAGACCAGTCCGCGTATGGCTACACCTTC.

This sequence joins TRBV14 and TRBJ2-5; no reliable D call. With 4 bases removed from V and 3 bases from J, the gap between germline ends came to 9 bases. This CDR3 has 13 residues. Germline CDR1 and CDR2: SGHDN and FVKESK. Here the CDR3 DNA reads TGTGCCAGCAGCCCTTTCTATGAAGAGACCCAGTACTTC. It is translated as CASSPFYEETQYF.

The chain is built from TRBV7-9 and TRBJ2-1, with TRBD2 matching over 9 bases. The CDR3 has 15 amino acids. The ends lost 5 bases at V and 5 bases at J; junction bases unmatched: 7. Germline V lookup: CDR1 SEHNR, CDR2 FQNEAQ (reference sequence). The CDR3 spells CASSHTSGRHNEQFF. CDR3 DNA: TGTGCCAGCAGCCATACTAGCGGGCGGCACAATGAGCAGTTCTTC.

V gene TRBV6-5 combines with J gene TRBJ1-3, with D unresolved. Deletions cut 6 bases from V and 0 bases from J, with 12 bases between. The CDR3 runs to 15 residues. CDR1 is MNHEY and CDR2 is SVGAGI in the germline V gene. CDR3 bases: TGTGCCAGCAGACCCGGGCCTAGCTCTGGAAACACCATATATTTT. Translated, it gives CASRPGPSSGNTIYF.

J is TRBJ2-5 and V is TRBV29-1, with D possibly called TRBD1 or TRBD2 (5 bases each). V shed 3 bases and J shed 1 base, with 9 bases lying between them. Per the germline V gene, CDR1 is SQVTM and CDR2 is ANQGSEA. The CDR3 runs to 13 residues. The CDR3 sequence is CSVDAGTQETQYF. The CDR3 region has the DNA TGCAGCGTTGACGCAGGGACCCAAGAGACCCAGTACTTC.

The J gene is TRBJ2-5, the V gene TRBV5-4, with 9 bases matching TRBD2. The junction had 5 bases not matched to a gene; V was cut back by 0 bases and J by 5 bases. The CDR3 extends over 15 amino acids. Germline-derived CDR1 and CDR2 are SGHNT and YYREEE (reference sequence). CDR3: CASSLVLAGSETQYF. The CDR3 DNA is TGTGCCAGCAGCTTGGTGCTAGCGGGGTCGGAGACCCAGTACTTC.

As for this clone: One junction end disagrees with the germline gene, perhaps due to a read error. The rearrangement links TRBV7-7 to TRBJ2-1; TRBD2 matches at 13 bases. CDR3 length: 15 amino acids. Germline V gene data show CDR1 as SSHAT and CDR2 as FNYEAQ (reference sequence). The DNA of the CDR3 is TGTGCTAGCAGCGCAGGGACTAGCGGGACCACCCACCAGTTCTTC. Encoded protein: CASSAGTSGTTHQFF. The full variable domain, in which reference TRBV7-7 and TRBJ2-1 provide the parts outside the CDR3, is GAGVSQSPRYKVTKRGQDVTLRCDPISSHATLYWYQQALGQGPEFLTYFNYEAQPDKSGLPSDRFSAERPEGSISTLTIQRTEQRDSAMYRCASSAGTSGTTHQFFGPGTRLTVL.

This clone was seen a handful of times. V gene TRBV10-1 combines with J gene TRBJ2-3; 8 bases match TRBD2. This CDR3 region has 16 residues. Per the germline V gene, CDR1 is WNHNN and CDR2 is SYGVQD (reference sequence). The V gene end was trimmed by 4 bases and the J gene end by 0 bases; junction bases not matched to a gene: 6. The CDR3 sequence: CASSGGAGASTDTQYF. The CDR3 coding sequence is TGCGCCAGCAGTGGGGGAGCGGGGGCTAGCACAGATACGCAGTATTTT.

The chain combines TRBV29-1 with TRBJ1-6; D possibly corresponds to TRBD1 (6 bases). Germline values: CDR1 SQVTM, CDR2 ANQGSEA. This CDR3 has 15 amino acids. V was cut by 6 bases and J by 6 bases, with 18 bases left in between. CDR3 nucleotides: TGCAGCGTCGTCACAGGGAAGACGTCTAATTCACCCCTCCACTTT. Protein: CSVVTGKTSNSPLHF.

CDR3 sequence reads: CASSSPYPGLAGEGTDTQYF. CDR3 DNA sequence: TGTGCCAGCAGTTCACCGTATCCGGGACTAGCGGGTGAGGGCACAGATACGCAGTATTTT. V gene TRBV28 combines with J gene TRBJ2-3; 12 positions agree with TRBD2. After removal of 4 bases from V and 1 base from J, the junction contained 15 bases not matched to a gene. The germline gives CDR1 MDHEN, CDR2 SYDVKM. The CDR3 covers 20 residues.

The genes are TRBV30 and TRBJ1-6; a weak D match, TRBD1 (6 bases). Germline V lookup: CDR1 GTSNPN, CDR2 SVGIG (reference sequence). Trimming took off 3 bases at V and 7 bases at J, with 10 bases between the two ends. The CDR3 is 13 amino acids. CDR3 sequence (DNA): TGTGCCTGGAGAACAGGGCTAAATTCACCCCTCCACTTT. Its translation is CAWRTGLNSPLHF.

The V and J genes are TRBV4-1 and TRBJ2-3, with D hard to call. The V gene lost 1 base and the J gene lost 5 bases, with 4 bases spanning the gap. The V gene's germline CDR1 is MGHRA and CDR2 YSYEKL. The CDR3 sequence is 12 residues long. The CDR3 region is CASSQVLDTQYF. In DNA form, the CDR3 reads TGCGCCAGCAGCCAAGTACTAGATACGCAGTATTTT.